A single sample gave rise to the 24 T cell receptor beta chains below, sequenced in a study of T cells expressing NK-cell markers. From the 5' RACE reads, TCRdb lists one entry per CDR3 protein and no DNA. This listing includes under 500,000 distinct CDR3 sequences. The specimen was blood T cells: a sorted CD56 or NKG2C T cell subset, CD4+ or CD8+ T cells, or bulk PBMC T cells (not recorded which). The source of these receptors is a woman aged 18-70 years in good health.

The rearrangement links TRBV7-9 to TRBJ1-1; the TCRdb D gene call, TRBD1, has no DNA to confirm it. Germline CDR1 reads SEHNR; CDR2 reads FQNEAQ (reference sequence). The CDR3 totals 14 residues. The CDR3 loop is CASSFPGRNTEAFF.

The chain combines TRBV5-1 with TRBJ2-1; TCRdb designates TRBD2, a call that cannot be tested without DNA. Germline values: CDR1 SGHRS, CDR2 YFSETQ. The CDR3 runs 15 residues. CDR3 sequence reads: CASSLVSGLGGEQFF. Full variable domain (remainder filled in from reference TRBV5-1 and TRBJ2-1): KAGVTQTPRYLIKTRGQQVTLSCSPISGHRSVSWYQQTPGQGLQFLFEYFSETQRNKGNFPGRFSGRQFSNSRSEMNVSTLELGDSALYLCASSLVSGLGGEQFFGPGTRLTVL.

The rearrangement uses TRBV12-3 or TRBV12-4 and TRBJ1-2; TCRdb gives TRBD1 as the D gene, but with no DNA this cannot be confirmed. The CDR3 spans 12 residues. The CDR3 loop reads CASSLLGAGYTF.

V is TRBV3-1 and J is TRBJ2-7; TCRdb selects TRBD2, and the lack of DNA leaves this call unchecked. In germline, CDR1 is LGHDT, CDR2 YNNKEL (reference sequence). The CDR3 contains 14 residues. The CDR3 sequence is CASAFGKTPYEQYF.

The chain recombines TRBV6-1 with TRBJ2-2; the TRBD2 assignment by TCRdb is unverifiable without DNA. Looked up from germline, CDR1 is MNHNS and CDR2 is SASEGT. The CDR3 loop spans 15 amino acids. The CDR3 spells CASTSGGAGDGELFF.

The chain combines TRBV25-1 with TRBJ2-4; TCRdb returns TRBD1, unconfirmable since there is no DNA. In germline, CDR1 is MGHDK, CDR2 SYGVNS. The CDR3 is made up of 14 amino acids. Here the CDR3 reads CASSGGTGKNIQYF.

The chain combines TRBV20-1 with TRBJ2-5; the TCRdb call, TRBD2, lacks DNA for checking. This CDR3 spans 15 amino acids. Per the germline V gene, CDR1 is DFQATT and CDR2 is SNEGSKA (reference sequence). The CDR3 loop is CSATAGGRREETQYF.

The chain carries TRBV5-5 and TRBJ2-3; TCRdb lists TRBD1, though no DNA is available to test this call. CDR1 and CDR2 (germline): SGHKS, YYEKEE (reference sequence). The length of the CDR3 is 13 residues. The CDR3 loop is CATAQGSTDTQYF.

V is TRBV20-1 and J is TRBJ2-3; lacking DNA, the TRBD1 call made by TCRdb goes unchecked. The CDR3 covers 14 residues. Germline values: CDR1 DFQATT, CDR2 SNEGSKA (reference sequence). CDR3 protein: CSARSGPNTDTQYF.

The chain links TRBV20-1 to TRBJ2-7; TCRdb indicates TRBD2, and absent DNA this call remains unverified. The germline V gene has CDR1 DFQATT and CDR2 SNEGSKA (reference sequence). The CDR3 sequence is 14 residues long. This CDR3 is CSARDLKRGYEQYF.

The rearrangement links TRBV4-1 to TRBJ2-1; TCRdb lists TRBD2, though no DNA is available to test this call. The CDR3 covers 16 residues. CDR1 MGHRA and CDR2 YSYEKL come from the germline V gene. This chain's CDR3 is CASRQALAGSYNEQFF.

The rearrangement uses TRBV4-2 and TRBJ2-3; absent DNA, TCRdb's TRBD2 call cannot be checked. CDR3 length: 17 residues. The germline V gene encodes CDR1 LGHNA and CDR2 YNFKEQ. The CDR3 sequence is CASSLQGTSGGTDTQYF.

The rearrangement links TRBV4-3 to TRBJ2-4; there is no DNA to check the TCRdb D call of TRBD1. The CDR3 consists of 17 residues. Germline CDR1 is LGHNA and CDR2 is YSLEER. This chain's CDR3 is CASSGRHGQGAWNIQYF.

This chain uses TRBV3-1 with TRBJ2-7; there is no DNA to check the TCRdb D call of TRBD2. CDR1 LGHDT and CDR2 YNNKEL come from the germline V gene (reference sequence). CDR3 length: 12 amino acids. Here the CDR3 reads CASSPSPTEQYF.

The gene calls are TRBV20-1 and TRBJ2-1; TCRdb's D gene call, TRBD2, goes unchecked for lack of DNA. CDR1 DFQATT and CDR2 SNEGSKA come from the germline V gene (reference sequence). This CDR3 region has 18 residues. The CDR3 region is CSARPGLAGGISYNEQFF.

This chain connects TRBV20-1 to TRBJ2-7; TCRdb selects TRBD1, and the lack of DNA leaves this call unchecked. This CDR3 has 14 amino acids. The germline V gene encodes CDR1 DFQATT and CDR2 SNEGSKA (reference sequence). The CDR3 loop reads CSARNPSGGYEQYF.

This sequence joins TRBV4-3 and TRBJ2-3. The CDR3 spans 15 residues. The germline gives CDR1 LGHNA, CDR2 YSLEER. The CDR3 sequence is CASSQVALATDTQYF.

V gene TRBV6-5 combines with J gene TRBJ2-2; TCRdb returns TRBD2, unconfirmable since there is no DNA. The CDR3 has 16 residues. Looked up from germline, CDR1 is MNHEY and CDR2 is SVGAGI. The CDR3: CASSYVAGGNTGELFF.

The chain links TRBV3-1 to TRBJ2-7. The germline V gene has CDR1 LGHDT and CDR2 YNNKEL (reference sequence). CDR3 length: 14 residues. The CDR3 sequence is CASSQDGVITEQYF.

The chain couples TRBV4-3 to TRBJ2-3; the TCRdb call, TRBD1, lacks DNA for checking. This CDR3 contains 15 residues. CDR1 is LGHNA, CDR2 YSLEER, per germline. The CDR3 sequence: CASSQVGTGTDTQYF.

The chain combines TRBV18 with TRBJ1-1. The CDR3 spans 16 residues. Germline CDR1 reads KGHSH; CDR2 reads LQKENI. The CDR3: CASSPAPGRGNTEAFF.

CDR3 in amino acids: CAWSGDGFNYGYTF. V usage is TRBV30 and J usage is TRBJ1-2; TCRdb's D call of TRBD1 is untestable without DNA. Per germline, CDR1 GTSNPN and CDR2 SVGIG (reference sequence). The CDR3 is 14 amino acids.

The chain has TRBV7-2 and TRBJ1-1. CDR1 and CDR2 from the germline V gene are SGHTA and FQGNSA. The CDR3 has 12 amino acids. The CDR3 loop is CASSFRNSEAFF.

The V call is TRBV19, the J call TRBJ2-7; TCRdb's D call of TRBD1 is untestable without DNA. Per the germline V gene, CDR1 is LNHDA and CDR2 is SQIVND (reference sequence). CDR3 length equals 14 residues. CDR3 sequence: CASTRTGGGGEQYF. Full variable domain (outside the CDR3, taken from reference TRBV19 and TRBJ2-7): DGGITQSPKYLFRKEGQNVTLSCEQNLNHDAMYWYRQDPGQGLRLIYYSQIVNDFQKGDIAEGYSVSREKKESFPLTVTSAQKNPTAFYLCASTRTGGGGEQYFGPGTRLTVT.